These 18 T cell receptor beta chains were sequenced from one sample in a study of chemoradiotherapy in HPV16-positive cancers. Only in-frame clones appear in the TCRdb table, and some are missing; sequencing was by immunoSEQ multiplex PCR. This sample yields around 29,000 clones, of which about nine tenths are seen a single time; about 20% belongs to the top ten. The sequences come from blood, collected from a patient who underwent chemoradiotherapy. The origin of the receptors is a human donor with HPV-associated anogenital cancer.

This clone was found once. The CDR3 DNA reads as TGTGCCAGCTCACCTCTGGCGGGGGACACAGATACGCAGTATTTT. This translates into CASSPLAGDTDTQYF. The chain has TRBV18 and TRBJ2-3; 7 nucleotides agree with TRBD2. Trimming removed 3 bases from V and 2 bases from J; junction bases left unmatched: 5. Germline V gene lookup returns CDR1 KGHSH and CDR2 LQKENI. This CDR3 comprises 15 residues.

The J gene is TRBJ1-2, the V gene TRBV5-1, with D possibly matching TRBD1 (5 bases). The CDR3 runs to 16 residues. The V and J ends lost 1 base and 0 bases respectively, with 13 bases between them. The germline V gene has CDR1 SGHRS and CDR2 YFSETQ. This chain's CDR3 is CASSLLEGTANYGYTF. For the CDR3, the DNA is TGCGCCAGCAGCTTGCTCGAAGGGACGGCTAACTATGGCTACACCTTC. The variable domain in full, completed from reference TRBV5-1 and TRBJ1-2, reads KAGVTQTPRYLIKTRGQQVTLSCSPISGHRSVSWYQQTPGQGLQFLFEYFSETQRNKGNFPGRFSGRQFSNSRSEMNVSTLELGDSALYLCASSLLEGTANYGYTFGSGTRLTVV.

This clone was detected once. The chain recombines TRBV5-1 with TRBJ1-2; TRBD1 matches 9 bases. CDR3 length: 14 amino acids. Germline V CDR1 and CDR2: SGHRS, YFSETQ. V was pared by 0 bases and J by 4 bases, with 1 base of the junction left unmatched. Written as DNA, the CDR3 is TGCGCCAGCAGCTTGGGACAGGGGGGCTATGGCTACACCTTC. The encoded protein is CASSLGQGGYGYTF. Filled out from reference TRBV5-1 and TRBJ1-2, the complete variable domain reads KAGVTQTPRYLIKTRGQQVTLSCSPISGHRSVSWYQQTPGQGLQFLFEYFSETQRNKGNFPGRFSGRQFSNSRSEMNVSTLELGDSALYLCASSLGQGGYGYTFGSGTRLTVV.

This clone was observed a single time. The CDR3: CASSHGPAGLADTGELFF. The CDR3 region has the DNA TGTGCCAGCAGCCACGGGCCGGCGGGACTAGCGGACACCGGGGAGCTGTTTTTT. The chain links TRBV4-2 to TRBJ2-2; 11 nucleotides align to TRBD2. V gave up 3 bases and J gave up 3 bases; unmatched junction bases: 9. The CDR3 contains 18 residues. Germline CDR1 is LGHNA and CDR2 is YNFKEQ.

The rearrangement links TRBV7-9 to TRBJ2-3; D could derive from TRBD1 or TRBD2 (5 bases each). CDR3 length: 14 amino acids. V was cut by 5 bases and J by 2 bases, with 11 bases left in between. Germline CDR1 reads SEHNR; CDR2 reads FQNEAQ (reference sequence). CDR3 coding DNA: TGTGCCAGCAGCCAAGGGACCCTCACAGATACGCAGTATTTT. Residues: CASSQGTLTDTQYF.

The chain joins TRBV28 to TRBJ2-1; D uncertain. The length of the CDR3 is 11 residues. From germline, CDR1 is MDHEN and CDR2 SYDVKM. With 4 bases removed from V and 8 bases from J, the gap between germline ends came to 6 bases. The CDR3 coding sequence is TGTGCCAGCAGTTACGTGGATGAGCAGTTCTTC. Encoded protein: CASSYVDEQFF. Filled out from reference TRBV28 and TRBJ2-1, the complete variable domain reads DVKVTQSSRYLVKRTGEKVFLECVQDMDHENMFWYRQDPGLGLRLIYFSYDVKMKEKGDIPEGYSVSREKKERFSLILESASTNQTSMYLCASSYVDEQFFGPGTRLTVL.

The chain employs TRBV7-6 and TRBJ2-7, with 8 bases that match TRBD2. After removal of 8 bases from V and 5 bases from J, the junction contained 14 bases not matched to a gene. The CDR3 length is 15 residues. Germline V gives CDR1 SGHVS, CDR2 FNYEAQ. The CDR3 spells CASGPRAGGDHEQYF. The CDR3 DNA is TGTGCCAGCGGGCCTAGGGCGGGGGGCGATCACGAGCAGTACTTC.

The J gene is TRBJ1-3, the V gene TRBV30; no definite D call. Germline V lookup: CDR1 GTSNPN, CDR2 SVGIG (reference sequence). The CDR3 runs 12 residues. V dropped 2 bases and J dropped 4 bases, with 6 bases sitting between them. The CDR3: CAWSRRGNTIYF. The DNA of the CDR3 is TGTGCCTGGAGTCGACGGGGAAACACCATATATTTT.

The rearrangement joins TRBV5-1 to TRBJ2-2; 11 bases fit TRBD1. The germline gives CDR1 SGHRS, CDR2 YFSETQ. V lost 2 bases to trimming and J lost 10 bases; unmatched junction nucleotides: 16. The CDR3 has 18 residues. CDR3 nucleotides: TGCGCCAGCAGCTTTCGTTGGGCCGGGACAGGGGGTTCTGTGGAGCTGTTTTTT. Residues: CASSFRWAGTGGSVELFF. The full variable domain, in which reference TRBV5-1 and TRBJ2-2 provide the parts outside the CDR3, is KAGVTQTPRYLIKTRGQQVTLSCSPISGHRSVSWYQQTPGQGLQFLFEYFSETQRNKGNFPGRFSGRQFSNSRSEMNVSTLELGDSALYLCASSFRWAGTGGSVELFFGEGSRLTVL.

V is TRBV5-4 and J is TRBJ2-1; 12 positions agree with TRBD2. The CDR3 runs to 16 residues. Germline values: CDR1 SGHNT, CDR2 YYREEE (reference sequence). V lost 4 bases, J lost 3 bases, and 5 bases stayed unmatched. The CDR3: CASSPTSGRGYNEQFF. The CDR3 bases are TGTGCCAGCAGCCCGACTAGCGGGAGAGGCTACAATGAGCAGTTCTTC.

The chain combines TRBV6-1 with TRBJ2-7; D may be TRBD1 (5 bases). Deletions cut 6 bases from V and 0 bases from J, with 9 bases between. The CDR3 has 13 residues. Looked up from germline, CDR1 is MNHNS and CDR2 is SASEGT. The CDR3: CASRTASSYEQYF. Written as DNA, the CDR3 is TGTGCCAGCAGGACAGCCAGCTCCTACGAGCAGTACTTC.

This chain uses TRBV6-1 with TRBJ2-3; no firm D call. The CDR3 extends over 13 amino acids. V lost 4 bases to trimming and J lost 5 bases, with 10 bases between them. Germline lookup yields CDR1 MNHNS and CDR2 SASEGT. The DNA of the CDR3 is TGTGCCAGCAGTGGGGATCCGGTAGATACGCAGTATTTT. Amino acids: CASSGDPVDTQYF.

V gene TRBV2 combines with J gene TRBJ1-2; D is unclear. This CDR3 contains 14 residues. Trimming took 3 bases from V and 2 from J, leaving 10 bases between them. Germline values: CDR1 SNHLY, CDR2 FYNNEI. CDR3 sequence (DNA): TGTGCCAGCAGTGATAGACCAGGCAACTATGGCTACACCTTC. It specifies CASSDRPGNYGYTF.

The chain links TRBV11-2 to TRBJ2-2; 9 nucleotides match TRBD1. The CDR3 extends over 16 amino acids. Trimming took 0 bases from V and 5 from J; bases not matched to a gene: 4. Germline V gene data show CDR1 as SGHAT and CDR2 as FQNNGV. Here the CDR3 DNA reads TGTGCCAGCAGCTTAGATCGGACAGGGGATACCGGGGAGCTGTTTTTT. The encoded protein is CASSLDRTGDTGELFF.

V and J are TRBV5-5 and TRBJ1-4, with 8 bases lining up with TRBD1. J lost 2 bases, V lost 0 bases, and 12 bases had no gene match. CDR3 length: 19 amino acids. Germline V gene data show CDR1 as SGHKS and CDR2 as YYEKEE (reference sequence). The CDR3 region has the DNA TGTGCCAGCAGCTTGGTTCCCGCGGACAGGGATTATACTAATGAAAAACTGTTTTTT. This codes for CASSLVPADRDYTNEKLFF.

The CDR3 nucleotides read TGTGCCAGCAGTCGTAGCGGGGGGTCGCCCGAGACCCAGTACTTC. It translates to CASSRSGGSPETQYF. The V call is TRBV5-4, the J call TRBJ2-5, with 10 bases aligning to TRBD2. CDR3 length equals 15 residues. The germline V gene encodes CDR1 SGHNT and CDR2 YYREEE (reference sequence). The V and J ends lost 5 bases and 5 bases, in that order; junction bases with no gene match: 9. Filled out from reference TRBV5-4 and TRBJ2-5, the complete variable domain reads ETGVTQSPTHLIKTRGQQVTLRCSSQSGHNTVSWYQQALGQGPQFIFQYYREEENGRGNFPPRFSGLQFPNYSSELNVNALELDDSALYLCASSRSGGSPETQYFGPGTRLLVL.

The V gene is TRBV5-4, the J gene TRBJ1-2; D remains ambiguous. Trimming cost V 3 bases and J 1 base, with 13 bases left between them. CDR1 is SGHNT, CDR2 YYREEE, per germline (reference sequence). The CDR3 is 15 residues long. CDR3 nucleotides: TGTGCCAGCAGCTATGAAAGCCTAAATAACTATGGCTACACCTTC. The encoded protein is CASSYESLNNYGYTF.

J is TRBJ2-5 and V is TRBV5-1; 12 bases match TRBD2. CDR3 length: 16 amino acids. Germline V gene lookup returns CDR1 SGHRS and CDR2 YFSETQ. Trimming cost V 4 bases and J 5 bases; bases outside gene matches: 9. CDR3 bases: TGCGCCAGCAGCCTCGGACTAGCGGGAATCTGGGAGACCCAGTACTTC. Translating gives CASSLGLAGIWETQYF.